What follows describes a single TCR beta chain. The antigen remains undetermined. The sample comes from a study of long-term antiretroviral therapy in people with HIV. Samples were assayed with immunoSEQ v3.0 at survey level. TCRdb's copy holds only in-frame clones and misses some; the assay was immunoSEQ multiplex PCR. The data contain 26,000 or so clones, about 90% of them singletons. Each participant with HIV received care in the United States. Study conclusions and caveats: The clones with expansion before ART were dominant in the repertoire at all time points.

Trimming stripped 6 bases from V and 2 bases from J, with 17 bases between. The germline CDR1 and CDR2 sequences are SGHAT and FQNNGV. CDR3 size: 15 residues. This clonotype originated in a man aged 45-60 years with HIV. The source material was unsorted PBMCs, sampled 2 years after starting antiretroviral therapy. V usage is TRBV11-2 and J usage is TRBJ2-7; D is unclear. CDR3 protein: CASSPTARFPYEQYF. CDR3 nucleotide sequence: TGTGCCAGCAGTCCAACGGCGCGGTTTCCCTACGAGCAGTACTTC.